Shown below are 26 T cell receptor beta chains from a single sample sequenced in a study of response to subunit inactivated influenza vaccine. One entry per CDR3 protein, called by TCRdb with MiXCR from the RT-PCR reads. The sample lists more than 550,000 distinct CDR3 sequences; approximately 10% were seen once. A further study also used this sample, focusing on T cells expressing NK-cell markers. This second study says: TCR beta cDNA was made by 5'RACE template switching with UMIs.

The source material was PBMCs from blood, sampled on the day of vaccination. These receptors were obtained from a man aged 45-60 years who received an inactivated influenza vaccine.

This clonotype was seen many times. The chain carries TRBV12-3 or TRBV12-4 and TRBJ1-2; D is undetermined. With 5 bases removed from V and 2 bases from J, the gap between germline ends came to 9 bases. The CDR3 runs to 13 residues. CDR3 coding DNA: TGTGCCAGCAGTAGCGGACCGAACTATGGCTACACCTTC. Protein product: CASSSGPNYGYTF.

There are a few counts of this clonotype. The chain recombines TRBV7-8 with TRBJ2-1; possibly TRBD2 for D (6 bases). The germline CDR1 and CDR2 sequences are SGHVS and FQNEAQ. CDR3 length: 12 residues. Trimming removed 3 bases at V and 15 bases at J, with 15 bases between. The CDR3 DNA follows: TGTGCCAGCAGCTTCGGGGACTTCGAACCGTTCTTC. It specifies CASSFGDFEPFF.

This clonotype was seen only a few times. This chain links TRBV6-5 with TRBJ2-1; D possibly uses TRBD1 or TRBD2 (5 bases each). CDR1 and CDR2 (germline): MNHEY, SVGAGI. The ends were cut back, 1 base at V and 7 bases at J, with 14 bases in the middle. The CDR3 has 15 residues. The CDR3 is CASSYLAGRMNEQFF. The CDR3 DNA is TGTGCCAGCAGTTACTTGGCAGGGAGAATGAATGAGCAGTTCTTC.

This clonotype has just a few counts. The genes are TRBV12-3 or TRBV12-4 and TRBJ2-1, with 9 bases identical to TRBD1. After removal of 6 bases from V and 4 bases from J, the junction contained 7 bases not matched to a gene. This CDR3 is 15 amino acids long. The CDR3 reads CASRRHRGPYNEQFF. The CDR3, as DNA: TGTGCCAGCAGACGCCACAGGGGGCCTTACAATGAGCAGTTCTTC.

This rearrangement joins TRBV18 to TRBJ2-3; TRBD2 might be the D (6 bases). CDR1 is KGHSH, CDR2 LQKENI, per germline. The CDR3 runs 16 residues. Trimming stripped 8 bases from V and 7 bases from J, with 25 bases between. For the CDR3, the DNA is TGTGCCAGCCTACACTCACGTGGGACTTCCCTAAATACGCAGTATTTT. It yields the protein CASLHSRGTSLNTQYF.

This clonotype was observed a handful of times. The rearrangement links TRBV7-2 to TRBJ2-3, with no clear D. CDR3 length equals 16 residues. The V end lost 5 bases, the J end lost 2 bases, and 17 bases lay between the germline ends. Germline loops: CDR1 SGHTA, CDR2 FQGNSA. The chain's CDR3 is CASSPQPSSPTDTQYF. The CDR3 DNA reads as TGTGCCAGCAGCCCTCAGCCAAGCTCCCCCACAGATACGCAGTATTTT.

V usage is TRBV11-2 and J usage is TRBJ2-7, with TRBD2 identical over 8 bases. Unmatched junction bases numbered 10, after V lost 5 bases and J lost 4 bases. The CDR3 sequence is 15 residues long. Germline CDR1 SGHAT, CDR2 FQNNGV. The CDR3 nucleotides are TGTGCCAGCAGCGGCGGCACTAGCGGACCTTACGAGCAGTACTTC. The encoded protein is CASSGGTSGPYEQYF.

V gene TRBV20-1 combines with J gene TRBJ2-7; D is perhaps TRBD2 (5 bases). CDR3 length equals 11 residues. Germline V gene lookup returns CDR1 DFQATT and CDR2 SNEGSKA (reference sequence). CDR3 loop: CSLGEFYEQYF. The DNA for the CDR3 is TGCAGCCTTGGGGAGTTCTACGAGCAGTACTTC.

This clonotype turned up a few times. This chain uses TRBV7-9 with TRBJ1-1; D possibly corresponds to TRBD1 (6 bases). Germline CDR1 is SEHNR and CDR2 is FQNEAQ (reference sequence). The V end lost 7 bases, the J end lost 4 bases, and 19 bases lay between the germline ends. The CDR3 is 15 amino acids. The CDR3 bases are TGTGCCAGCATCATCTCTTCACAGGGTGGCACTGAAGCTTTCTTT. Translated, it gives CASIISSQGGTEAFF. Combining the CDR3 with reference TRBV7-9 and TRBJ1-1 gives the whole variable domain DTGVSQNPRHKITKRGQNVTFRCDPISEHNRLYWYRQTLGQGPEFLTYFQNEAQLEKSRLLSDRFSAERPKGSFSTLEIQRTEQGDSAMYLCASIISSQGGTEAFFGQGTRLTVV.

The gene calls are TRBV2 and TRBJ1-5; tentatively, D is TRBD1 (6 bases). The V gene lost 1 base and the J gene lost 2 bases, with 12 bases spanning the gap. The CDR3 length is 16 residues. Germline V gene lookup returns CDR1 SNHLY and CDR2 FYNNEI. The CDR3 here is CASSEGLAGGNQPQHF. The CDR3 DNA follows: TGTGCCAGCAGTGAAGGTTTGGCAGGGGGCAATCAGCCCCAGCATTTT.

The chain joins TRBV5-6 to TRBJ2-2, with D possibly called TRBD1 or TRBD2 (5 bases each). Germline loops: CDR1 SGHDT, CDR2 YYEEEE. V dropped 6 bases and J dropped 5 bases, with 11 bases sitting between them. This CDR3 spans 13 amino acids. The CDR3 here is CASIRDVTGELFF. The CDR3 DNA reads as TGTGCCAGCATCCGGGACGTGACCGGGGAGCTGTTTTTT.

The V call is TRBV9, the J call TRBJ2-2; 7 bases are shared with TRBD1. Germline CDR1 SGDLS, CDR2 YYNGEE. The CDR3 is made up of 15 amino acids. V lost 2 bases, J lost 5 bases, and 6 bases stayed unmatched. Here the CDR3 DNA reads TGTGCCAGCAGCGTCGGGACAGCATTAACCGGGGAGCTGTTTTTT. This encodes CASSVGTALTGELFF.

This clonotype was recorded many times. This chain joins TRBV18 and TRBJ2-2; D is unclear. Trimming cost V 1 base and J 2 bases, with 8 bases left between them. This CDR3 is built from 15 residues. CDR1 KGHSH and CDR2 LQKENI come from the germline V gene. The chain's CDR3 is CASSPQLTNTGELFF. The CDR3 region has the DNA TGTGCCAGCTCACCACAACTTACCAACACCGGGGAGCTGTTTTTT.

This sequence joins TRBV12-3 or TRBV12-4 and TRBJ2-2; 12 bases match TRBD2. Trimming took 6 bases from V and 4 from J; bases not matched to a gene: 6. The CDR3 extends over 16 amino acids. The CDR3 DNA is TGTGCCAGCAGGACTAGCGGGAGTCGGGGCACCGGGGAGCTGTTTTTT. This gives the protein CASRTSGSRGTGELFF.

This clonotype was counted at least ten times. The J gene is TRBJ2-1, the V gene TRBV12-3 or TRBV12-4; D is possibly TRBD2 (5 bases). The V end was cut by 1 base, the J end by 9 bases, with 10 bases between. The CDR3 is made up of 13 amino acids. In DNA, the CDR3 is TGTGCCAGCAGTTTAGGTGGCGAGGGTGAGCAGTTCTTC. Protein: CASSLGGEGEQFF.

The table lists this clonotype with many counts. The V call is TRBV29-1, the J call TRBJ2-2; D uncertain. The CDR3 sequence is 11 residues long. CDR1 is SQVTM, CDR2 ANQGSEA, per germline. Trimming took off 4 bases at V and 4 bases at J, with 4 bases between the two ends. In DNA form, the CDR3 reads TGCAGCGTTGGTGCCACCGGGGAGCTGTTTTTT. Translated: CSVGATGELFF.

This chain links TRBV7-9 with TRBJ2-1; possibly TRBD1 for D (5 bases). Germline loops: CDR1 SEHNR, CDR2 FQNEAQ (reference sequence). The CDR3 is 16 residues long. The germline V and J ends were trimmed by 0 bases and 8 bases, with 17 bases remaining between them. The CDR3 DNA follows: TGTGCCAGCAGCTTAGCCGGAAGCAGTTGGGGCGATGAGCAGTTCTTC. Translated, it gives CASSLAGSSWGDEQFF.

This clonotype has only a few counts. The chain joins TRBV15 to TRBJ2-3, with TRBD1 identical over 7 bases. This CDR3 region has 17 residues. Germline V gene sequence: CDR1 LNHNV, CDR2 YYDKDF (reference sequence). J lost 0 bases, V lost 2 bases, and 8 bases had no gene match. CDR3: CATSRSGQLTSTDTQYF. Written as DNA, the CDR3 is TGTGCCACCAGCAGATCGGGACAGCTTACTAGCACAGATACGCAGTATTTT.

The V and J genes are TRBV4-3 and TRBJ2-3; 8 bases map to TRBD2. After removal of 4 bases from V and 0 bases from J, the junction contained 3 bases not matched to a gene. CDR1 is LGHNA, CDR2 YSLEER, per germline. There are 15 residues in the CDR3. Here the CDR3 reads CASSRAGGSTDTQYF. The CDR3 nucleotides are TGCGCCAGCAGCCGCGCGGGGGGAAGCACAGATACGCAGTATTTT.

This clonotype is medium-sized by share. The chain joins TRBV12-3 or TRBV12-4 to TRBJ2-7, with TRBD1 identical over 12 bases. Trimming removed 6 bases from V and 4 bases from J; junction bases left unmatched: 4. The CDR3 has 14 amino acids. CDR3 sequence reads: CASRGQGAGYEQYF. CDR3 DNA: TGTGCCAGCAGGGGACAGGGGGCGGGGTACGAGCAGTACTTC.

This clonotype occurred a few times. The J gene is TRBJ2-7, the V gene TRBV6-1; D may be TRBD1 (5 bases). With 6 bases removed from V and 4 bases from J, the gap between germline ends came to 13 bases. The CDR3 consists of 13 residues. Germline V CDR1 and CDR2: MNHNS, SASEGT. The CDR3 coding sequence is TGTGCCAGCAGCGCCTTGGACATTTACGAGCAGTACTTC. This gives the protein CASSALDIYEQYF.

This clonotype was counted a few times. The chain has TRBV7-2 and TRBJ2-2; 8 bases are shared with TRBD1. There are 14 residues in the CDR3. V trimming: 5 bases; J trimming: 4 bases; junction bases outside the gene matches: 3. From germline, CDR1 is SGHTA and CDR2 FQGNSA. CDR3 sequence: CASSIQGGTGELFF. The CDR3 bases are TGTGCCAGCAGCATACAGGGGGGCACCGGGGAGCTGTTTTTT. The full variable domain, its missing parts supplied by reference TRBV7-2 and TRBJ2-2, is GAGVSQSPSNKVTEKGKDVELRCDPISGHTALYWYRQSLGQGLEFLIYFQGNSAPDKSGLPSDRFSAERTGGSVSTLTIQRTQQEDSAVYLCASSIQGGTGELFFGEGSRLTVL.

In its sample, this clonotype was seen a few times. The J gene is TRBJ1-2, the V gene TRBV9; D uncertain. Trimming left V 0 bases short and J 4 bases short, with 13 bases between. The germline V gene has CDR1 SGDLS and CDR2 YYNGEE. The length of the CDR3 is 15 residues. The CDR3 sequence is CASSVDPGMSYGYTF. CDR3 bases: TGTGCCAGCAGCGTAGACCCGGGAATGAGCTATGGCTACACCTTC.

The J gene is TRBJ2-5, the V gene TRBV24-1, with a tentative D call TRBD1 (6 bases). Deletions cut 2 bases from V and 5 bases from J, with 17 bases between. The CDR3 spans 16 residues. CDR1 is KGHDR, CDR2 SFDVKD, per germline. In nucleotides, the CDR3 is TGTGCCACCAGTGATTCCAGTTACAGGGCAGGGGAGACCCAGTACTTC. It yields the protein CATSDSSYRAGETQYF.

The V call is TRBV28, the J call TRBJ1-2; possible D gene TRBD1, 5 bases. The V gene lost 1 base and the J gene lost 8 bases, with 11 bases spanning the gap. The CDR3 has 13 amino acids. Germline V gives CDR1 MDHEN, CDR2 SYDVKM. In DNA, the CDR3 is TGTGCCAGCAGTTTATCCAGGGTTAGGGGCTACACCTTC. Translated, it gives CASSLSRVRGYTF.

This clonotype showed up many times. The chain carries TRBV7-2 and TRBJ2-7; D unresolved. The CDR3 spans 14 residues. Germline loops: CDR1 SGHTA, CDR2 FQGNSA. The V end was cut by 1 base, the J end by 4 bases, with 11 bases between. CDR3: CASSLEGDAYEQYF. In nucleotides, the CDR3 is TGTGCCAGCAGCTTAGAGGGCGACGCTTACGAGCAGTACTTC.